This T cell receptor (beta chain) was sequenced for a study of cytomegalovirus exposure and HLA in healthy donors. General study findings and limits: As a later analysis showed, a missense DCLRE1C variant was linked to trimming of TCR beta V- and J-genes. The Asian-associated ancestry cluster reportedly had fewer N-insertions than the 666-donor mean in a later analysis. Available immune exposure information was restricted to CMV serostatus only.

Only a few counts were recorded for this clone. Antigen unknown. The PCR ran on 60 Vbeta and 13 Jbeta primers. The repertoire was sequenced with immunoSEQ multiplex PCR; TCRdb's copy has only in-frame clones and lacks some. This table has 60,000 to 85,000 clones, around 79% appearing once. V lost 0 bases, J lost 7 bases, and 10 bases lay in between. Germline V gene lookup returns CDR1 MRHNA and CDR2 SNTAGT. The CDR3 is 14 residues long. The TCR originated in a man in his forties or fifties in good health and CMV-seronegative. The rearrangement links TRBV6-4 to TRBJ2-1; the D is unclear. Source material: PBMCs. CDR3 coding DNA: TGTGCCAGCAGTGACTCGAGTGAGACAAATGAGCAGTTCTTC. Its translation: CASSDSSETNEQFF.